This T cell receptor (beta chain) comes out of a study of human T cells and chemical hapten exposure listed by TCRdb under 2021. Turning to the overall study: For sensitization, 2% DPC in acetone was applied to a roughly 2 cm by roughly 2 cm area of upper inner arm skin. Alopecia areata with under or over 50% scalp involvement, alopecia totalis and alopecia universalis were represented in the patient cohort, which was mostly female. The libraries were sequenced as a pool, and the TCR yield per sample differed mostly because of small variations in library volumes within the pool. Patch testing was done on the upper back using Finn chambers containing 0.01% DPC, and results were scored after 6 days according to International Contact Dermatitis Research Group standards. The study tracked peripheral blood TCR repertoire changes in vivo during primary and secondary sensitization to the hapten diphenylcyclopropenone (DPC) in alopecia patients. Blood samples were taken from patients before sensitization (week 0) and then at 2, 6 and about 24 weeks after DPC sensitization. Blood for TCR sequencing was provided by twenty-nine alopecia patients at one to four time points (pre-sensitization, 2, 6 and 24 weeks). Patients additionally received weekly therapeutic DPC doses to the scalp throughout the approximately 22-week study period. General study outcomes and caveats: Alopecia, a presumed autoimmune disease, was present in all patients, so the immune response of the patients might differ from that of healthy individuals. Patch test score correlated positively with the number of PT1 expanded TCRs, reaching significance at thresholds 8, 16 and 32 but not at 4. Significantly more large CDR3 similarity clusters were formed by expanded TCRs than by pre-sensitization or healthy control sets, consistent with antigen-driven responses. After repeated subsampling, changes were observed in the strength of the expansion versus patch-test correlation and in the threshold at which the correlation became significant. DPC sensitization did not change how many TCRs were above 1 in 1000 frequency, and no evidence was found of alterations in global repertoire structure.

This specimen's time point label, interpreted: patch test 3, about 24 weeks after DPC sensitization. Taken with the paper, the label for treatment or condition translates to: therapeutic diphenylcyclopropenone sensitization with weekly scalp DPC. Blood at each patch-test visit was drawn before the patch test was applied. Patients were considered eligible if aged 18 to 70, diagnosed with alopecia and deemed suitable for DPC therapy, and patients were excluded if pregnant. Total RNA was extracted from unfractionated whole blood collected in Tempus Blood RNA tubes. V loses 0 bases, J loses 4 bases, and the germline ends lie 13 bases apart. The CDR3 starts with the cysteine, ends with the phenylalanine, and has 15 residues. The CDR3 DNA has 45 bases and is translated from base 1. Via the germline V gene, CDR1 is SQVTM and CDR2 ANQGSEA. The library relied on RACE. Sequencing used a NextSeq 500. During library preparation, unique molecular identifiers were attached to individual cDNA molecules so that TCRs could be counted in a quantitative, reproducible way. Each blood RNA sample was used to sequence both TCR alpha and TCR beta chains. The authors processed their data as follows. A median of roughly 99,000 TCRs per sample was observed, with a range of about 20,000 to 690,600. The Decombinator software suite was used to annotate V, J and CDR3 in the TCR reads. To make PS versus PT1 abundance plots, every sample was subsampled to the same number of TCRs (28,000). TCRs were defined as expanded if absent before sensitization and observed at least eight times at the 2-week time point. Clones were called with MiXCR by TCRdb after fastp trimmed the public reads at Q25, and only in-frame beta chains were retained. Every CDR3 protein is listed once, alongside the most common genes and DNA of its rows. TCRdb's processing, not the authors' own work, is the source of the V and J calls. The sample data list roughly 150,000 distinct CDR3 sequences, and roughly 25% of these were observed just once. Together, the top ten hold about 2% of the sample.

About this clonotype itself: There is no known antigen for this receptor. The record has no base qualities; no much larger clone is one base away.

The V and J segments used are TRBV29-1 and TRBJ2-1; the D gene is possibly TRBD2, with 5 bases matching. This specimen was whole blood, taken in connection with sensitization to the hapten diphenylcyclopropenone (DPC). This TCR was recovered from a young woman with alopecia areata. Some clones in this sample may be carry-over from other donors' samples. The CDR3 protein sequence reads: CSVEERLASYNEQFF. The sequenced DNA is TGCAGCGTTGAAGAGAGGCTAGCTAGTTACAATGAGCAGTTCTTC.